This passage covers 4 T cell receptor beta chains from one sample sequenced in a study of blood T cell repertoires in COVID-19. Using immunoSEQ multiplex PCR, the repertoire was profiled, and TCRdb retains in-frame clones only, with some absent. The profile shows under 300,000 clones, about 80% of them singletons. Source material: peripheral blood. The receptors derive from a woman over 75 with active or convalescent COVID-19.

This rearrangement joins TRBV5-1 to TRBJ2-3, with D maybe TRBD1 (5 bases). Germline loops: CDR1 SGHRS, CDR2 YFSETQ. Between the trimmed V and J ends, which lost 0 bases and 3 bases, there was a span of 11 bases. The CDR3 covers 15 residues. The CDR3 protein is CASSLVDRRTDTQYF. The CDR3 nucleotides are TGCGCCAGCAGCTTGGTTGACAGAAGAACAGATACGCAGTATTTT.

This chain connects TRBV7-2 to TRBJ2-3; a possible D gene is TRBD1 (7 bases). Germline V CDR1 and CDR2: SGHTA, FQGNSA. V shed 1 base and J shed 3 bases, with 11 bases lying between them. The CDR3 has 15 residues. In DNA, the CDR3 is TGTGCCAGCAGCTTAGGTCCAGGGGGGACAGATACGCAGTATTTT. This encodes CASSLGPGGTDTQYF.

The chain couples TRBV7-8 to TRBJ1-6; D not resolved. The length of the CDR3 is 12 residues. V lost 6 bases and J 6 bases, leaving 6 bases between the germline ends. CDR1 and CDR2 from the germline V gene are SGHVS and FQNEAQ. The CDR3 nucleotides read TGTGCCAGCAGTCTAACTAATTCACCCCTCCACTTT. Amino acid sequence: CASSLTNSPLHF.

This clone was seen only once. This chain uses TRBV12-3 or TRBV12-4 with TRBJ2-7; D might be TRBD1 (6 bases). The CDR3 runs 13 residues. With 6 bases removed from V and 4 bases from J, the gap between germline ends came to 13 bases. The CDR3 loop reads CASSPTGRYEQYF. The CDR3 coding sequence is TGTGCCAGCAGCCCGACAGGCCGGTACGAGCAGTACTTC.